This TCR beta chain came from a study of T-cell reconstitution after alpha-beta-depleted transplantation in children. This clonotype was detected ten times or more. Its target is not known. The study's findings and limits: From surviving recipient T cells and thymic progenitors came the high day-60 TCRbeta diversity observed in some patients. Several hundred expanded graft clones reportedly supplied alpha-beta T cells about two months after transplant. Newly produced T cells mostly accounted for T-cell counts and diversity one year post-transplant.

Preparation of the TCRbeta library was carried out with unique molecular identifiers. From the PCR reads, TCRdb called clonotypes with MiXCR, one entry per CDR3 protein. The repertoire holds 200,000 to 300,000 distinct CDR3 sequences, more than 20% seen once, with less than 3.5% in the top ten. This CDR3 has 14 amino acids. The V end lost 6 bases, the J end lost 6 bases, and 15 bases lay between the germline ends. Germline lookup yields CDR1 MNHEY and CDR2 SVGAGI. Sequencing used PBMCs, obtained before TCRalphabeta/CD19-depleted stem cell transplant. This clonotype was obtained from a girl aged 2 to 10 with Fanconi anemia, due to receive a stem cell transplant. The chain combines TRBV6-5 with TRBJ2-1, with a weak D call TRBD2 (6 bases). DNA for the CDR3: TGTGCCAGCAGCCGGGGGACTGGGGGCAATGAGCAGTTCTTC. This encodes CASSRGTGGNEQFF.